This T cell receptor (beta chain) originates from a study of vaccination effects on CD4 cells after COVID-19. Across the whole study: Two-dose vaccination with either BNT162b2 or mRNA-1273 was given to the participants.

Antigen-specific CD4+ T cells were expanded (with viral peptide pools) by the ViraFEST assay ahead of sequencing. Culture lasted roughly eleven days before CD4+ T cell isolation. Nucleocapsid antibodies were negative in the vaccine recipients, who had never had SARS-CoV-2 infection. CDR1 and CDR2 (germline): SGHDT, YYEEEE. The CDR3 covers 12 residues. V lost 2 bases and J lost 6, with 8 bases in between. The repertoire was sequenced with immunoSEQ multiplex PCR; TCRdb's copy has only in-frame clones and lacks some. The repertoire holds about 20,000 clones, with approximately 72% as singletons. Remarks on this clone: Its antigen is as yet unknown.

The V gene is TRBV5-6, the J gene TRBJ1-2; no firm D call. The sequencing here drew on CD4+ T cells from PBMCs cultured with HCoV-NL63 spike peptides, taken before COVID-19 vaccination. The TCR sequence derives from a human donor who received a COVID-19 vaccine. CDR3 coding DNA: TGTGCCAGCAGCTTCATGGTAGATGGCTACACCTTC. Translation gives CASSFMVDGYTF.